This T cell receptor beta chain was sequenced in a study of T cell clonotyping in hematopoietic cell transplantation. Broader study findings: CD4 and CD8 repertoire contributions could not be separated without sorting. Few recipient clonotypes overlapped donors; over 97% were de novo at given depth. Pathologically expanded recipient clonotypes increased progressively from day 30 to day 180 as diversity fell.

Comment on this clone: Antigen specificity is unknown.

Germline V CDR1 and CDR2: GTSNPN, SVGIG (reference sequence). The CDR3 loop spans 15 amino acids. Trimming pared 2 bases from V and 0 bases from J, leaving 10 bases between. Assay used: immunoSEQ multiplex PCR; TCRdb lists only in-frame clones, some missing. The table lists approximately 25,000 clones, 95% of them singletons. The TCR originated in a man aged 50-59 years in good health. Some clones in this sample may be carry-over from other donors' samples. Sequenced: peripheral blood mononuclear cells. The V call is TRBV30, the J call TRBJ1-4; D is possibly TRBD1 (5 bases). The CDR3 coding sequence is TGTGCCTGGAGTCGGGACTCAGCAACTAATGAAAAACTGTTTTTT. Amino acid sequence: CAWSRDSATNEKLFF.